The rows below give T cell receptor beta chains drawn from one sample of a study of blood T cell repertoires in COVID-19. Produced via immunoSEQ multiplex PCR; TCRdb's table is partial and in-frame only. This repertoire shows about 130,000 clones, around four fifths found once; its top ten account for over 15%. Sequenced: PBMCs or T cells enriched from blood (not recorded which). These receptor sequences come from a man in his thirties or forties who had recovered from COVID-19. The conserved cysteine and the conserved F or W are not part of the CDR3 here. D genes are given only for firm matches.

V gene: TRBV10-3; CDR3 length: 18; D gene: TRBD2; CDR3 protein: AISPSTGTSGRGSYNEQF
V gene: TRBV19; CDR3 length: 13; D gene: TRBD1; CDR3 protein: ASSRTGGGLSEAF
V gene: TRBV10-3; CDR3 length: 10; D gene: .; CDR3 protein: AITVYTGELF
V gene: TRBV4-2; CDR3 length: 13; D gene: .; CDR3 protein: ASSQRDLSTYEQY
V gene: TRBV7-9; CDR3 length: 12; D gene: .; CDR3 protein: ASSLAIEDQPQH
V gene: TRBV6-4; CDR3 length: 14; D gene: TRBD2; CDR3 protein: ASSEQTSGNTGELF
V gene: TRBV7-9; CDR3 length: 14; D gene: TRBD1; CDR3 protein: ASSTGQGATNEKLF
V gene: TRBV27; CDR3 length: 11; D gene: TRBD1; CDR3 protein: ASSYGTANEQF
V gene: TRBV7-2; CDR3 length: 13; D gene: .; CDR3 protein: ASSFQGTGSYEQY
V gene: TRBV5-1; CDR3 length: 14; D gene: TRBD2; CDR3 protein: ASSSAPERGSYEQY
V gene: TRBV10-3; CDR3 length: 12; D gene: TRBD1; CDR3 protein: ATTRDRAITEAF
V gene: TRBV2; CDR3 length: 11; D gene: .; CDR3 protein: ASCCGAKWEAF
V gene: TRBV5-1; CDR3 length: 12; D gene: .; CDR3 protein: ASSHTDRSDTQY
V gene: TRBV9; CDR3 length: 13; D gene: TRBD1; CDR3 protein: ASSVGGTANTEAF
V gene: TRBV9; CDR3 length: 13; D gene: TRBD1; CDR3 protein: ASSVTGTGNYGYT
V gene: TRBV5-1; CDR3 length: 13; D gene: .; CDR3 protein: ASSLYAGAGDTQY
V gene: TRBV18; CDR3 length: 17; D gene: .; CDR3 protein: ASSPHAISGRVNTGELF
V gene: TRBV29-1; CDR3 length: 10; D gene: .; CDR3 protein: SGRSSFDEQF
V gene: TRBV25-1; CDR3 length: 11; D gene: TRBD1; CDR3 protein: ASRDRVGEKLF
V gene: TRBV12-3/TRBV12-4; CDR3 length: 10; D gene: .; CDR3 protein: ASSPSSYEQY
V gene: TRBV5-4; CDR3 length: 11; D gene: .; CDR3 protein: ASSLRGQETQY
V gene: TRBV5-4; CDR3 length: 12; D gene: .; CDR3 protein: ASSPRRAADTQY
V gene: TRBV11-1; CDR3 length: 13; D gene: TRBD2; CDR3 protein: ASSLDSGYTGELF
V gene: TRBV20-1; CDR3 length: 9; D gene: TRBD2; CDR3 protein: STSGAYEQF
V gene: TRBV6-5; CDR3 length: 10; D gene: .; CDR3 protein: ASAVNSYEQY
V gene: TRBV5-6; CDR3 length: 14; D gene: .; CDR3 protein: ASSLDGGLKNTEAF
V gene: TRBV2; CDR3 length: 12; D gene: TRBD1; CDR3 protein: ASNRGIGNQPQH
V gene: TRBV4-1; CDR3 length: 16; D gene: .; CDR3 protein: ASSQVGSLLGRDYEQY
V gene: TRBV6-5; CDR3 length: 13; D gene: TRBD1; CDR3 protein: ASRTDRANTGELF
V gene: TRBV5-5; CDR3 length: 13; D gene: TRBD1; CDR3 protein: ASSFQGETNEKLF
V gene: TRBV29-1; CDR3 length: 11; D gene: .; CDR3 protein: SVREQGQEKLF